The sequence of this T cell receptor (beta chain) was determined in a study of shared clonotypes between healthy human individuals. Study outcomes and limitations: At large depth, rarefaction still showed sorted-subset sequencing to be incomplete. A reduction in generation probabilities was seen for non-shared clonotypes relative to those shared by all four donors.

Germline loops: CDR1 SGHTA, CDR2 FQGNSA. V lost 5 bases, J lost 0 bases, and 8 bases stayed unmatched. This CDR3 region has 19 residues. As originally analysed: As immunoSEQ supplied junction-only sequences (without quality scores), filtering differed. Profiling relied on immunoSEQ multiplex PCR, and the TCRdb table lists in-frame clones only, not all of them. V, J and clone size reflect that table, while D and trimming were determined from the DNA. This sample has more than 2 million clones; about 95% occur once, and the top ten carry 0.1% to 0.15%. For this clone: What it recognizes is unknown.

The sequenced sample consisted of naive CD4+ T cells sorted from blood. The sample's subset: CD45RA+ positively selected. The chain carries TRBV7-2 and TRBJ2-1; 15 nucleotides align to TRBD2. This TCR derives from a man aged 18 to 29 in good health. The CDR3 spells CASSPGLAGGPSSYNEQFF. The CDR3 nucleotides read TGTGCCAGCAGCCCCGGACTAGCGGGAGGGCCAAGCTCCTACAATGAGCAGTTCTTC.